This TCR beta chain came from a study of cytomegalovirus exposure and HLA in healthy donors. Details on this clone: Antigen specificity is unknown.

TCRdb keeps only in-frame clones here, not all; method: immunoSEQ multiplex PCR. The profile shows about 170,000 clones, 70% to 90% of them singletons. V was pared by 2 bases and J by 7 bases, with 20 bases between. Germline values: CDR1 SQVTM, CDR2 ANQGSEA. The CDR3 is 15 amino acids. Study-wide results and caveats: Most TCR sequences were seen very rarely across donors, but some public TCRs occurred in many. CMV antigen specificity of three CMV-associated chains was confirmed in vitro.

The chain carries TRBV29-1 and TRBJ1-2, with D hard to call. The sequence was obtained from a woman between 18 and 29 years old in good health and CMV-seronegative. Sequencing was carried out using PBMCs. This CDR3 is CSVEFPEARNGGYTF. The CDR3 DNA reads as TGCAGCGTTGAATTCCCAGAGGCTCGTAATGGTGGCTACACCTTC.